This TCR beta chain was profiled in a study of T cells in Graves' hyperthyroidism and ophthalmopathy. CDR1 is SGHRS, CDR2 YFSETQ, per germline. This CDR3 has 14 residues. V was shortened by 4 bases and J by 7 bases, with 16 bases between the two germline ends. Amplification of TCR beta CDR3 regions was performed using RNA transcripts as template. First-round RT-PCR of the TCR CDR3 relied on the HTBI primer set. TCRdb reprocessed the multiplex PCR reads via MiXCR and lists one record per CDR3 protein. The repertoire consists of approximately 610,000 distinct CDR3 sequences, with roughly a sixth occurring once and the leading ten covering 18%. This clonotype was seen repeatedly, ten times or more. The definition of stable Graves' hyperthyroidism was no ophthalmopathy progression within 18 months. Hyperthyroidism, newly diagnosed and lasting under 2 months, affected patients aged 18 to 65. Lactation, pregnancy, other autoimmune disease or uncontrolled infection excluded patients. Based on clinical symptoms, serum thyroxine and TRAb, thyroid ultrasound and orbital computed tomography, diagnoses were reached.

The rearrangement uses TRBV5-1 and TRBJ2-3; no clear D gene. Sequencing used blood. This sequence was found in a woman between 18 and 29 years old with Graves' hyperthyroidism. The CDR3 coding sequence is TGCGCCAGCAGCCTAGGACGGGTAGGGTATACGCAGTATTTT. Its protein is CASSLGRVGYTQYF.